Presented here are 30 T cell receptor beta chains from one specimen sequenced in a study of shared clonotypes between healthy human individuals. Data came from immunoSEQ multiplex PCR; TCRdb stores just in-frame clones and leaves some out. The sample has about 230,000 clones, 65% to 70% seen once. Source material: memory CD4+ T cells sorted from blood. Sample subset: CD45RA-negative fraction. These receptors were collected from a man aged 25 to 45 in good health.

V and J are TRBV6-6 and TRBJ1-4, with 9 bases fitting TRBD1. The CDR3 is 15 residues long. Per germline, CDR1 MNHNY and CDR2 SVGAGI (reference sequence). Trimming removed 7 bases from V and 8 bases from J; junction bases left unmatched: 11. CDR3 sequence (DNA): TGTGCCAGCACGAAAGAACAGGGGGCAGGGGAAAAACTGTTTTTT. This codes for CASTKEQGAGEKLFF.

The chain recombines TRBV29-1 with TRBJ1-1; possibly TRBD1 for D (5 bases). CDR3 length: 15 amino acids. The germline CDR1 and CDR2 sequences are SQVTM and ANQGSEA. The V end was cut by 3 bases, the J end by 0 bases, with 14 bases between. CDR3 DNA sequence: TGCAGCGTTGACGGAGGGTGGGGGATGAACACTGAAGCTTTCTTT. The encoded protein is CSVDGGWGMNTEAFF.

The chain is built from TRBV5-4 and TRBJ2-1, with 7 bases matching TRBD1. J gave up 8 bases and V 1 base, and 9 bases lay outside the gene matches. Per germline, CDR1 SGHNT and CDR2 YYREEE (reference sequence). The CDR3 length is 15 residues. This CDR3 reads CASSLQQGSKDEQFF. The CDR3 region has the DNA TGTGCCAGCAGCTTGCAACAGGGGAGTAAGGATGAGCAGTTCTTC. Full variable domain (remainder filled in from reference TRBV5-4 and TRBJ2-1): ETGVTQSPTHLIKTRGQQVTLRCSSQSGHNTVSWYQQALGQGPQFIFQYYREEENGRGNFPPRFSGLQFPNYSSELNVNALELDDSALYLCASSLQQGSKDEQFFGPGTRLTVL.

This chain uses TRBV11-2 with TRBJ2-2; weak D call: TRBD1 (6 bases). The V end lost 2 bases, the J end lost 6 bases, and 7 bases lay between the germline ends. The CDR3 totals 13 residues. In germline, CDR1 is SGHAT, CDR2 FQNNGV. The CDR3 DNA reads TGTGCCAGCAGCTTAAAGGGGGCCGGGGAGCTGTTTTTT. The encoded protein is CASSLKGAGELFF. Using reference TRBV11-2 and TRBJ2-2 for the parts outside the CDR3, the full variable domain is EAGVAQSPRYKIIEKRQSVAFWCNPISGHATLYWYQQILGQGPKLLIQFQNNGVVDDSQLPKDRFSAERLKGVDSTLKIQPAKLEDSAVYLCASSLKGAGELFFGEGSRLTVL.

The chain couples TRBV19 to TRBJ2-5; 10 positions match TRBD2. Germline V gene sequence: CDR1 LNHDA, CDR2 SQIVND (reference sequence). The J segment lost 4 bases and the V segment lost 4 bases, leaving 3 bases of the junction unmatched. The CDR3 consists of 14 residues. In DNA form, the CDR3 reads TGTGCCAGTAGTAAAGCGGGAGGGACAGAGACCCAGTACTTC. This gives the protein CASSKAGGTETQYF.

The chain couples TRBV7-3 to TRBJ2-2, with 13 bases fitting TRBD2. This CDR3 has 18 residues. V shed 6 bases and J 3 bases; nucleotides not matched to a gene: 10. Germline V gives CDR1 SGHTA, CDR2 FQGTGA. CDR3 in DNA: TGTGCCAGCAGGCCCGGACTAGCGGGAGAGAGATACACCGGGGAGCTGTTTTTT. This encodes CASRPGLAGERYTGELFF.

The chain carries TRBV7-9 and TRBJ2-4, with a tentative D call TRBD2 (6 bases). Trimming took 6 bases from V and 1 from J, leaving 22 bases between them. CDR1 is SEHNR and CDR2 is FQNEAQ in the germline V gene (reference sequence). The CDR3 contains 18 residues. This CDR3 is CASRDLRGGVGAKNIQYF. In DNA, the CDR3 is TGTGCCAGCAGGGATTTAAGGGGCGGGGTAGGGGCCAAAAACATTCAGTACTTC.

This chain connects TRBV6-1 to TRBJ2-7; TRBD2 aligns across 8 bases. The CDR3 is made up of 15 amino acids. Looked up from germline, CDR1 is MNHNS and CDR2 is SASEGT. V lost 1 base, J lost 2 bases, and 4 bases stayed unmatched. This CDR3 is CASSEVTAGAYEQYF. The CDR3 coding sequence is TGTGCCAGCAGTGAAGTTACAGCGGGAGCCTACGAGCAGTACTTC.

This clone has ten or more counts. The rearrangement joins TRBV29-1 to TRBJ2-7, with 11 bases that match TRBD1. The CDR3 is 14 residues long. Germline loops: CDR1 SQVTM, CDR2 ANQGSEA. The trim removed 1 base at V and 5 bases at J, leaving 4 bases unmatched. This chain's CDR3 is CSVEGGQGANEQYF. CDR3 nucleotides: TGCAGCGTTGAAGGAGGACAGGGGGCCAACGAGCAGTACTTC.

This rearrangement joins TRBV11-3 to TRBJ2-2, with D perhaps TRBD1 (5 bases). CDR1 SGHNT and CDR2 YENEEA come from the germline V gene. CDR3 length: 13 residues. With 3 bases removed from V and 6 bases from J, the gap between germline ends came to 8 bases. The CDR3 coding sequence is TGTGCCAGCAGCTTCAGGGTCGCCGGGGAGCTGTTTTTT. Translation gives CASSFRVAGELFF.

The V and J genes are TRBV6-5 and TRBJ1-1, with D possibly being TRBD1 (5 bases). Trimming shortened V by 5 bases and J by 9 bases, and 10 bases separated the two germline ends. Germline values: CDR1 MNHEY, CDR2 SVGAGI. This CDR3 has 11 amino acids. The CDR3 DNA reads as TGTGCCAGCAGTGAAGCGGGACAAGCTTTCTTT. It codes for CASSEAGQAFF.

Only a few counts were recorded for this clone. The chain uses TRBV11-2 and TRBJ2-5; TRBD2 agrees at 11 bases. The CDR3 length is 16 residues. Per germline, CDR1 SGHAT and CDR2 FQNNGV. With 7 bases clipped from V and 4 bases from J, the junction kept 11 bases outside the gene matches. The CDR3 region has the DNA TGTGCCAGCAACTCCCCCCAGACTAGCGGGACAGAGACCCAGTACTTC. Residues: CASNSPQTSGTETQYF.

The V call is TRBV4-1, the J call TRBJ1-2, with D uncertain. Germline lookup yields CDR1 MGHRA and CDR2 YSYEKL. The CDR3 has 14 residues. V was trimmed by 0 bases and J by 4 bases, leaving 9 bases between them. Here the CDR3 reads CASSQDPGSYGYTF. In nucleotides, the CDR3 is TGCGCCAGCAGCCAAGATCCGGGGAGCTATGGCTACACCTTC.

The chain links TRBV4-3 to TRBJ2-3; maybe TRBD2 (6 bases). From germline, CDR1 is LGHNA and CDR2 YSLEER. Between the trimmed V and J ends, which lost 2 bases and 0 bases, there was a span of 18 bases. This CDR3 is built from 18 residues. The CDR3: CASSQSGGAQRSTDTQYF. CDR3 nucleotide sequence: TGCGCCAGCAGCCAATCTGGCGGGGCCCAGAGGAGCACAGATACGCAGTATTTT.

This chain links TRBV7-9 with TRBJ2-7; no clear D gene. V gave up 5 bases and J gave up 4 bases, with 6 bases separating them. This CDR3 has 11 residues. CDR1 and CDR2 from the germline V gene are SEHNR and FQNEAQ (reference sequence). The CDR3 reads CASSGLYEQYF. In DNA form, the CDR3 reads TGTGCCAGCAGCGGGCTGTACGAGCAGTACTTC.

CDR3 in amino acids: CASSLLAGDTDTQYF. Here the CDR3 DNA reads TGTGCCAGCAGTTTGCTAGCGGGCGACACAGATACGCAGTATTTT. The gene calls are TRBV28 and TRBJ2-3; 8 nucleotides match TRBD2. Germline CDR1 and CDR2: MDHEN and SYDVKM. V gave up 3 bases and J gave up 2 bases; unmatched junction bases: 4. CDR3 length equals 15 residues.

The CDR3 loop is CASSREPSSYNEQFF. The CDR3 DNA reads TGTGCCAGCAGCCGGGAGCCGAGCTCCTACAATGAGCAGTTCTTC. V gene TRBV5-8 combines with J gene TRBJ2-1; a weak D match, TRBD2 (6 bases). CDR3 length equals 15 residues. The V gene lost 4 bases and the J gene lost 0 bases, with 11 bases spanning the gap. The V gene's germline CDR1 is SGHTS and CDR2 YDEGEE. Together with reference TRBV5-8 and TRBJ2-1, the CDR3 gives the full variable domain: EAGVTQSPTHLIKTRGQQATLRCSPISGHTSVYWYQQALGLGLQFLLWYDEGEERNRGNFPPRFSGRQFPNYSSELNVNALELEDSALYLCASSREPSSYNEQFFGPGTRLTVL.

This clone was detected many times. J is TRBJ1-1 and V is TRBV5-1; possibly TRBD1 for D (5 bases). The CDR3 is 13 amino acids. V gave up 1 base and J gave up 6 bases, with 10 bases separating them. The germline V gene has CDR1 SGHRS and CDR2 YFSETQ. The CDR3, as DNA: TGCGCCAGCAGCTTGAGGGGAGTGCCTGAAGCTTTCTTT. Amino acids: CASSLRGVPEAFF.

V usage is TRBV19 and J usage is TRBJ2-7, with D perhaps being TRBD1 or TRBD2 (5 bases each). The CDR3 loop spans 16 amino acids. Germline V gives CDR1 LNHDA, CDR2 SQIVND (reference sequence). V was pared by 3 bases and J by 3 bases, with 18 bases between. The CDR3, as DNA: TGTGCCAGTAGTATGGCCCTCTCGGGACCGGGCTACGAGCAGTACTTC. Its translation: CASSMALSGPGYEQYF. The full variable domain, in which reference TRBV19 and TRBJ2-7 provide the parts outside the CDR3, is DGGITQSPKYLFRKEGQNVTLSCEQNLNHDAMYWYRQDPGQGLRLIYYSQIVNDFQKGDIAEGYSVSREKKESFPLTVTSAQKNPTAFYLCASSMALSGPGYEQYFGPGTRLTVT.

For the CDR3, the DNA is TGTGCCAGTAAGAAGCGAGTTCCCTACAATGAGCAGTTCTTC. Its protein product is CASKKRVPYNEQFF. The gene calls are TRBV19 and TRBJ2-1; D gene uncertain. Trimming took 7 bases from V and 2 from J, leaving 12 bases between them. This CDR3 is built from 14 residues. The germline gives CDR1 LNHDA, CDR2 SQIVND (reference sequence).

This chain links TRBV5-1 with TRBJ2-1; 13 nucleotides agree with TRBD2. Losses at the gene ends were 3 bases for V and 8 bases for J; bases not matched to a gene: 14. Germline V gene lookup returns CDR1 SGHRS and CDR2 YFSETQ. The CDR3 is 18 residues long. The CDR3 here is CASSWGARGLAGDYEQFF. In nucleotides, the CDR3 is TGCGCCAGCAGCTGGGGGGCCCGAGGACTAGCGGGAGATTATGAGCAGTTCTTC.

The rearrangement uses TRBV6-1 and TRBJ2-7; D remains unclear. Trimming took off 3 bases at V and 5 bases at J, with 8 bases between the two ends. Germline CDR1 is MNHNS and CDR2 is SASEGT. This CDR3 is 12 amino acids long. CDR3 coding DNA: TGTGCCAGCAGTGATTTTGATGACGAGCAGTACTTC. This codes for CASSDFDDEQYF.

In regard to this clone: At the DNA level, this CDR3 is encoded by other sequences in the same sample as well. The chain is built from TRBV18 and TRBJ2-7; 12 positions agree with TRBD2. The CDR3 spans 15 residues. Germline CDR1 reads KGHSH; CDR2 reads LQKENI. J lost 3 bases, V lost 3 bases, and 3 bases had no gene match. The CDR3 loop is CASSPGTSGFYEQYF. The CDR3 nucleotides read TGTGCCAGCTCACCGGGGACTAGCGGGTTCTACGAGCAGTACTTC.

This chain uses TRBV5-1 with TRBJ2-3; D is ambiguous. The V end was cut by 3 bases, the J end by 2 bases, with 13 bases between. The V gene's germline CDR1 is SGHRS and CDR2 YFSETQ. This CDR3 is 15 amino acids long. CDR3 sequence reads: CASSWGLPNTDTQYF. In DNA form, the CDR3 reads TGCGCCAGCAGCTGGGGTCTACCGAACACAGATACGCAGTATTTT.

Notes on this clone: Given a far larger clone just one base away, this is likely a sequencing read error. Other DNA sequences in the same sample also yield this CDR3. The rearrangement joins TRBV5-6 to TRBJ1-1; D perhaps matches TRBD1 (5 bases). CDR1 is SGHDT, CDR2 YYEEEE, per germline. Trimming removed 2 bases from V and 1 base from J, with 6 bases in between. The CDR3 is 13 residues long. This CDR3 is CASSFGGNTEAFF. The CDR3 region has the DNA TGTGCCAGCAGCTTTGGGGGGAACACTGAAGCTTTCTTT.

This clone was picked up a small number of times. The rearrangement joins TRBV6-6 to TRBJ1-5, with D unclear. This CDR3 spans 15 amino acids. Germline lookup yields CDR1 MNHNY and CDR2 SVGAGI (reference sequence). The ends were cut back, 0 bases at V and 6 bases at J, with 12 bases in the middle. The CDR3 DNA is TGTGCCAGCAGTTACTCGAGAGGTTTTGGTCAGCCCCAGCATTTT. As protein: CASSYSRGFGQPQHF.

This clone was counted between two and nine times. This chain links TRBV28 with TRBJ1-4; D ambiguous. CDR1 and CDR2 (germline): MDHEN, SYDVKM. The CDR3 covers 16 residues. V lost 3 bases, J lost 1 base, and 12 bases lay in between. The CDR3 reads CASSFFSVVTNEKLFF. The CDR3 region has the DNA TGTGCCAGCAGTTTTTTCTCGGTGGTAACTAATGAAAAACTGTTTTTT.

The gene calls are TRBV5-1 and TRBJ1-4; D unclear. Germline assignment: CDR1 SGHRS and CDR2 YFSETQ. The CDR3 is 12 amino acids. The V end was cut by 1 base, the J end by 8 bases, with 6 bases between. The chain's CDR3 is CASSLSGEKLFF. The CDR3 DNA follows: TGCGCCAGCAGCTTGTCGGGGGAAAAACTGTTTTTT.

The chain uses TRBV2 and TRBJ2-1; tentatively, D is TRBD2 (6 bases). From germline, CDR1 is SNHLY and CDR2 FYNNEI. The CDR3 is made up of 15 amino acids. Trimming removed 4 bases from V and 6 bases from J, with 16 bases in between. The CDR3 sequence is CASSVGGLTSNEQFF. Written as DNA, the CDR3 is TGTGCCAGCAGTGTGGGCGGACTAACTTCCAATGAGCAGTTCTTC.

The chain uses TRBV2 and TRBJ1-2; no clear D gene. Germline loops: CDR1 SNHLY, CDR2 FYNNEI. The CDR3 is made up of 15 amino acids. V was pared by 8 bases and J by 8 bases, with 24 bases between. The CDR3 DNA sequence: TGTGCCAGCCGACTTTTTTTGGACGGAACTATGGGCTACACCTTC. This encodes CASRLFLDGTMGYTF.